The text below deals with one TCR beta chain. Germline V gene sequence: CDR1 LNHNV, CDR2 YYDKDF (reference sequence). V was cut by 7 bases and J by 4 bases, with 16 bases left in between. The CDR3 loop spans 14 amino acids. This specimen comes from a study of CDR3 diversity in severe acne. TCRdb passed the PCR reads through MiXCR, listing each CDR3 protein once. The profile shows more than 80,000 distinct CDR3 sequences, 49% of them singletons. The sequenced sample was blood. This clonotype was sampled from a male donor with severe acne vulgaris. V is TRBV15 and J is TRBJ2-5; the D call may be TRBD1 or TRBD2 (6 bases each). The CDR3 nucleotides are TGTGCCACCATCGATCCCGGGGGCACAGAGACCCAGTACTTC. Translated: CATIDPGGTETQYF.